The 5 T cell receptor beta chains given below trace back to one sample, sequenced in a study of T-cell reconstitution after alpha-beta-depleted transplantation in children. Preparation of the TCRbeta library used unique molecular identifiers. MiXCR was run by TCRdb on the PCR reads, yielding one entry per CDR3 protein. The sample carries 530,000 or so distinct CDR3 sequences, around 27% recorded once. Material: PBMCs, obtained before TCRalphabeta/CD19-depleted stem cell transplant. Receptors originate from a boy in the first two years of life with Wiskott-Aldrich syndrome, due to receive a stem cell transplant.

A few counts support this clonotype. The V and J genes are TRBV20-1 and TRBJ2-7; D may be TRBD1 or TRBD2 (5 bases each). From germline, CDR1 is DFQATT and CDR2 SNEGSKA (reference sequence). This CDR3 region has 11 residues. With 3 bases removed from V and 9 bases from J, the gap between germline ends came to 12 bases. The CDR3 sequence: CSARDIEGQYF. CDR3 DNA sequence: TGCAGTGCTAGGGACATTGAGGGGCAGTACTTC.

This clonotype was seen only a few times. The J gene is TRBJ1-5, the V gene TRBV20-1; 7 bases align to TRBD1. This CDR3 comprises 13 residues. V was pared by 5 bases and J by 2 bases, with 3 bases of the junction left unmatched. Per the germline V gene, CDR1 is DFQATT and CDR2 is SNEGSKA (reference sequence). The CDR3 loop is CSAYRGGNQPQHF. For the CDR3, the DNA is TGCAGTGCTTACAGGGGAGGCAATCAGCCCCAGCATTTT.

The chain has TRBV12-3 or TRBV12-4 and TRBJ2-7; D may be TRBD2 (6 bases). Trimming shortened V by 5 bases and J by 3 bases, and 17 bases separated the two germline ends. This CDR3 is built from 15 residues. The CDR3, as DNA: TGTGCCAGCAGTCCGTCGGGGACTTTACTCTACGAGCAGTACTTC. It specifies CASSPSGTLLYEQYF.

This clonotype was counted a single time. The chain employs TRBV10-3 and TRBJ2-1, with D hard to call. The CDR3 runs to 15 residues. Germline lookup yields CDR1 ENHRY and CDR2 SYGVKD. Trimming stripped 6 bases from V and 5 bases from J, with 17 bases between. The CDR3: CAISEVWGDHNEQFF. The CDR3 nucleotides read TGTGCCATCAGCGAGGTTTGGGGTGACCACAATGAGCAGTTCTTC.

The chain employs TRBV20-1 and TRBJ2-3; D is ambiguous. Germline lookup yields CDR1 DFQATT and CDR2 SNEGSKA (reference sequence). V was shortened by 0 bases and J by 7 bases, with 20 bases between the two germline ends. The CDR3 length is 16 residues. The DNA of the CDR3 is TGCAGTGCTAGAGATCTTCTACCCCGCGACTTTAATACGCAGTATTTT. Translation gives CSARDLLPRDFNTQYF.